This TCR beta chain was sequenced during a study of vaccination and CD4 T cells after COVID-19. Study background: Either the Pfizer-BioNTech BNT162b2 or Moderna mRNA-1273 vaccine was given as two doses. Post-COVID specimens were obtained a median about 95 days after diagnosis (range 35 to 161). Overlapping SARS-CoV-2, HCoV-NL63, HCoV-OC43 and HCoV-229E spike peptides were used to stimulate cells.

Once obtained from cultured CD4+ T cells, the DNA was sequenced using the Oncomine TCR Beta short-read assay. MiXCR, applied by TCRdb to the PCR reads, yields one record per CDR3 protein. The sample lists approximately 15,000 distinct CDR3 sequences; about three fifths were seen once. The sample's treatment: roughly nine-day PBMC culture with coronavirus spike peptide pools or control peptides (ViraFEST assay). Germline V gives CDR1 MNHEY, CDR2 SVGAGI. V lost 1 base, J lost 2 bases, and 9 bases lay in between. The CDR3 is 14 amino acids. Comment on this clonotype: Its specificity is unknown.

This clonotype was obtained from a human donor who had recovered from COVID-19. The sequencing sample was made of CD4+ T cells from blood, cultured in vitro. This chain connects TRBV6-5 to TRBJ2-7, with D tentatively TRBD2 (7 bases). CDR3 DNA: TGTGCCAGCAGTTACTGGGAGGGGGCCTACGAGCAGTACTTC. Translation gives CASSYWEGAYEQYF.